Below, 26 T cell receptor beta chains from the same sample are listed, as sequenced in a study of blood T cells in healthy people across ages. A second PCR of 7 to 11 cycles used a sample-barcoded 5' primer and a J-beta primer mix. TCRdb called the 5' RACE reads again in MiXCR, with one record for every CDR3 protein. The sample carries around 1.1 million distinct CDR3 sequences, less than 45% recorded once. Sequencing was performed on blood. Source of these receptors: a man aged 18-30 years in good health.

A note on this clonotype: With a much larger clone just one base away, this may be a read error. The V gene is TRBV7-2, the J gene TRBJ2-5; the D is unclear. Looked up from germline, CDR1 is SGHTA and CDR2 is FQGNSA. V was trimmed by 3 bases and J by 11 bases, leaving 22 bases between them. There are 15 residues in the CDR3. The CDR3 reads CASSLWSGLFDEQYF. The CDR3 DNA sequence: TGTGCCAGCAGCTTGTGGTCCGGTTTATTCGATGAGCAGTACTTC.

CDR3 sequence reads: CASSPTAIYEQFF. In DNA form, the CDR3 reads TGTGCCAGCAGTCCGACAGCGATTTATGAGCAGTTCTTC. The chain is built from TRBV28 and TRBJ2-1, with D possibly TRBD1 on 5 matching bases. Germline V gene sequence: CDR1 MDHEN, CDR2 SYDVKM. This CDR3 contains 13 residues. V lost 5 bases and J 8 bases, leaving 13 bases between the germline ends.

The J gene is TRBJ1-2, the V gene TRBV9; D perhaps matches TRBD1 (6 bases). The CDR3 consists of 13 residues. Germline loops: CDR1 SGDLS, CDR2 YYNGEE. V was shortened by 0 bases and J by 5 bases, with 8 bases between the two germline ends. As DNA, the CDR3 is TGTGCCAGCAGCGTAGGACAGGAATATGGCTACACCTTC. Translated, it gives CASSVGQEYGYTF.

CDR3 sequence: CASSLSRTANTGELFF. The DNA for the CDR3 is TGTGCCAGCAGCTTATCACGGACAGCCAACACCGGGGAGCTGTTTTTT. V gene TRBV7-2 combines with J gene TRBJ2-2, with TRBD1 as a possible D gene (6 bases). CDR1 SGHTA and CDR2 FQGNSA come from the germline V gene. V lost 2 bases, J lost 2 bases, and 12 bases lay in between. This CDR3 region has 16 residues.

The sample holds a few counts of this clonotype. In DNA, the CDR3 is TGTGCCAGCAGTTCCGGACTGACCTCTGGGGCCAACGTCCTGACTTTC. Translating it yields CASSSGLTSGANVLTF. J is TRBJ2-6 and V is TRBV12-3 or TRBV12-4; perhaps TRBD2 as D (5 bases). Deletions cut 4 bases from V and 0 bases from J, with 10 bases between. CDR3 size: 16 residues.

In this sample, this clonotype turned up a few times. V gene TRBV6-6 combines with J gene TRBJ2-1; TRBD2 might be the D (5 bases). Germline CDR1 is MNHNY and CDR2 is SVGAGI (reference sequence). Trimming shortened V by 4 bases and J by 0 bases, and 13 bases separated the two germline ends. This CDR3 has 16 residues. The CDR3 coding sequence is TGTGCCAGCAGTTCTCTAGTGGGGAGCTCCTACAATGAGCAGTTCTTC. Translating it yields CASSSLVGSSYNEQFF.

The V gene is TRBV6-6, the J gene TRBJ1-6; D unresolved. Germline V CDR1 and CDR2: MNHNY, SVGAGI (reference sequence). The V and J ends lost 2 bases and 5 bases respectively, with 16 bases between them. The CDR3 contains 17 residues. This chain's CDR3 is CASSYVIPDRHNSPLHF. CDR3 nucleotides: TGTGCCAGCAGTTACGTAATTCCGGACCGACATAATTCACCCCTCCACTTT.

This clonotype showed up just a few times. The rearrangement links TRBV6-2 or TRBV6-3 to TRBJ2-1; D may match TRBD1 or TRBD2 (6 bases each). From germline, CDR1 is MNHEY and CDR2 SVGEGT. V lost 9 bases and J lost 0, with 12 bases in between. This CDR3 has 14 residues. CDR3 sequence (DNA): TGTGCCAGTTGGGGGGCAGCCTCCTACAATGAGCAGTTCTTC. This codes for CASWGAASYNEQFF.

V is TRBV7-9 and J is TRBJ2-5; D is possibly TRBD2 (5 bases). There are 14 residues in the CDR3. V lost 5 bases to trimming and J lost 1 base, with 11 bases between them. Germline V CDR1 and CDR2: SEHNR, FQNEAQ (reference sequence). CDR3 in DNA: TGTGCCAGCAGCCGCGTAACTAGCCAAGAGACCCAGTACTTC. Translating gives CASSRVTSQETQYF.

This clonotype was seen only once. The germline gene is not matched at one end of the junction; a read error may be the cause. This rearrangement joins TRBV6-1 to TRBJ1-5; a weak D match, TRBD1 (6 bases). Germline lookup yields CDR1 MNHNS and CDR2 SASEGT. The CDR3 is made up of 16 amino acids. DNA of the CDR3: TGTGCCAGCAGTAATACAGGGTTTATGGGCAACCAGCCCCAGCATTTT. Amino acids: CASSNTGFMGNQPQHF.

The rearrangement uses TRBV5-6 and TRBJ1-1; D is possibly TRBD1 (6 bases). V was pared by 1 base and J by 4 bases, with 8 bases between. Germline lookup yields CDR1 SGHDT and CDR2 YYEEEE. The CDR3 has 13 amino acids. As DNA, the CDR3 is TGTGCCAGCAGCTTGCAGGGGACCACTGAAGCTTTCTTT. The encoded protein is CASSLQGTTEAFF.

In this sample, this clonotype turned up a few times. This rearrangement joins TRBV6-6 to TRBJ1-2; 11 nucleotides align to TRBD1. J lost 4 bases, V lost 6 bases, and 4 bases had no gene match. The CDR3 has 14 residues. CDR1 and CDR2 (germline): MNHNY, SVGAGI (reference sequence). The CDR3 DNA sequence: TGTGCCAGCAGGTGGACAGGGGGCGGCTATGGCTACACCTTC. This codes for CASRWTGGGYGYTF.

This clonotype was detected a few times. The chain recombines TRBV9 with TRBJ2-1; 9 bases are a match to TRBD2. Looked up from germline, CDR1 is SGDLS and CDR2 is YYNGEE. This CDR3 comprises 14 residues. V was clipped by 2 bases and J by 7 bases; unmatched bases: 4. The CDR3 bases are TGTGCCAGCAGCGTGGGACTAGCCGCAAATGAGCAGTTCTTC. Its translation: CASSVGLAANEQFF. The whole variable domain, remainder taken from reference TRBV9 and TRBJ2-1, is DSGVTQTPKHLITATGQRVTLRCSPRSGDLSVYWYQQSLDQGLQFLIQYYNGEERAKGNILERFSAQQFPDLHSELNLSSLELGDSALYFCASSVGLAANEQFFGPGTRLTVL.

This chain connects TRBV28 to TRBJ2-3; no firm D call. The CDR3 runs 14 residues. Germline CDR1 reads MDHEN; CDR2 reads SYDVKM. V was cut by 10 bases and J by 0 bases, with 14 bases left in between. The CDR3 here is CAIRKVLSTDTQYF. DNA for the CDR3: TGTGCCATCCGTAAAGTGCTTAGCACAGATACGCAGTATTTT.

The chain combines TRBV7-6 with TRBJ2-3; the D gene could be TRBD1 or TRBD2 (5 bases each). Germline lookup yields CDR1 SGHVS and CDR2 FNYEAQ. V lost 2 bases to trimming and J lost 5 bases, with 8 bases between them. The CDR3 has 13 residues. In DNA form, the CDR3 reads TGTGCCAGCAGCTTATGGGGGAAAGATACGCAGTATTTT. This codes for CASSLWGKDTQYF.

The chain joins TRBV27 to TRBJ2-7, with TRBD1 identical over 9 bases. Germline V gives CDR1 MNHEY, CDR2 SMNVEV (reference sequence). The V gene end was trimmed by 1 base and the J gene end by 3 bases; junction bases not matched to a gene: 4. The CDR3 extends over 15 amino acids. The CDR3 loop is CASSLLDRGVYEQYF. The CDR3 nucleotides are TGTGCCAGCAGTTTATTGGACAGGGGAGTCTACGAGCAGTACTTC.

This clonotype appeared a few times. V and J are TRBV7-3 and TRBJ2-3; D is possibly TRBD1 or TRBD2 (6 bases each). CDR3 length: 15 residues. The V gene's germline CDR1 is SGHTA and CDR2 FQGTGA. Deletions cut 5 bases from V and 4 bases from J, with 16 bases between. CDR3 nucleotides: TGTGCCAGCAGCCCTGGGGGGCACGTTGCAGATACGCAGTATTTT. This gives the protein CASSPGGHVADTQYF.

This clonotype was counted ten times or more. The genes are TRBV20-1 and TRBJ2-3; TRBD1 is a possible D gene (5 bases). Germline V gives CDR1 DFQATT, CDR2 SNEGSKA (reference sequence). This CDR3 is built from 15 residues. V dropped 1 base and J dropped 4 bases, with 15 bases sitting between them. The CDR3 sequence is CSARAEGVVADTQYF. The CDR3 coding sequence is TGCAGTGCTAGAGCCGAAGGGGTCGTAGCAGATACGCAGTATTTT.

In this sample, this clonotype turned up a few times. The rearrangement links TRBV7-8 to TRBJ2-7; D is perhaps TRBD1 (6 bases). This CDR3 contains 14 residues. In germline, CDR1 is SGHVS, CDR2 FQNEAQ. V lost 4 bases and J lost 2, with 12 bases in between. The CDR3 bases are TGTGCCAGCAGCTCGGACAGCCCACCCTACGAGCAGTACTTC. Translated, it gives CASSSDSPPYEQYF. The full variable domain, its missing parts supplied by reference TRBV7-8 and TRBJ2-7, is GAGVSQSPRYKVAKRGQDVALRCDPISGHVSLFWYQQALGQGPEFLTYFQNEAQLDKSGLPSDRFFAERPEGSVSTLKIQRTQQEDSAVYLCASSSDSPPYEQYFGPGTRLTVT.

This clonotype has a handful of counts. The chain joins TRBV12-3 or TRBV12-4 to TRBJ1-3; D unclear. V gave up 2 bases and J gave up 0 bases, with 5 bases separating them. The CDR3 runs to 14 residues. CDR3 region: CASSLQSSGNTIYF. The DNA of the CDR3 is TGTGCCAGCAGTTTACAGTCCTCTGGAAACACCATATATTTT.

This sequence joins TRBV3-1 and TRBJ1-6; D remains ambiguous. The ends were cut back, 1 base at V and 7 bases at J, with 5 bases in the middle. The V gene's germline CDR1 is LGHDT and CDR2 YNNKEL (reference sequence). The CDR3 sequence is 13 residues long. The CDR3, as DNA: TGTGCCAGCAGCCAAGCGGGAAATTCACCCCTCCACTTT. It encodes CASSQAGNSPLHF.

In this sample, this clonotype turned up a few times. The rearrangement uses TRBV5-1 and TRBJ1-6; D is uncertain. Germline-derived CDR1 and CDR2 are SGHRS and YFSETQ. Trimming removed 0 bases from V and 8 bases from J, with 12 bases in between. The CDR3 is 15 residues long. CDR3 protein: CASSLAGQYDSPLHF. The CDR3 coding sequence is TGCGCCAGCAGCTTGGCGGGCCAATATGATTCACCCCTCCACTTT. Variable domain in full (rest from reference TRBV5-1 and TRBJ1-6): KAGVTQTPRYLIKTRGQQVTLSCSPISGHRSVSWYQQTPGQGLQFLFEYFSETQRNKGNFPGRFSGRQFSNSRSEMNVSTLELGDSALYLCASSLAGQYDSPLHFGNGTRLTVT.

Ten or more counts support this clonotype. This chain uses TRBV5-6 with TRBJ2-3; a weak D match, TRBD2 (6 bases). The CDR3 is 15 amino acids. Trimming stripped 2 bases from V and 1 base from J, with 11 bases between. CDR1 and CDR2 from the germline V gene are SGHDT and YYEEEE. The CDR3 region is CASSFTGERTDTQYF. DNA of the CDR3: TGTGCCAGCAGCTTTACGGGGGAGCGCACAGATACGCAGTATTTT.

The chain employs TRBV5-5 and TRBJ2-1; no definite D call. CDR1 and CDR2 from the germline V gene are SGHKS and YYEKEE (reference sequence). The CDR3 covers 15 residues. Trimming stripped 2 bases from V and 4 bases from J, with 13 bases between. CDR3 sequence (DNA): TGTGCCAGCAGCTTACGGGCATGGGGTTACAATGAGCAGTTCTTC. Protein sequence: CASSLRAWGYNEQFF.

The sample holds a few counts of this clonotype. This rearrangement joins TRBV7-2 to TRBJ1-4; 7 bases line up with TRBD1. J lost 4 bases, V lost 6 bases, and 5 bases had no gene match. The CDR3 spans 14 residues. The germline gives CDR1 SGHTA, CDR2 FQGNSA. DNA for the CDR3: TGTGCCAGCAGGCGCGGGGACAGTAATGAAAAACTGTTTTTT. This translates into CASRRGDSNEKLFF.

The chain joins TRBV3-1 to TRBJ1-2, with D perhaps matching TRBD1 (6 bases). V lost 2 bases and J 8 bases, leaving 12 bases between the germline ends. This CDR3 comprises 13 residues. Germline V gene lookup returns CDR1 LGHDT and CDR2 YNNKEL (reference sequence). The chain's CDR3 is CASSQRSQGGYTF. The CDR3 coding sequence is TGTGCCAGCAGCCAACGGAGTCAGGGGGGCTACACCTTC.